This TCR beta chain was documented in a study of shared clonotypes between healthy human individuals. The length of the CDR3 is 18 residues. Trimming took 5 bases from V and 1 from J; bases not matched to a gene: 13. Germline CDR1 reads LNHDA; CDR2 reads SQIVND (reference sequence). General observations from the study: A handful of donors shared 5% to 5.5% of their naive CD4 clonotypes.

As concerns this clone: Its antigen is unidentified.

The study drew its donors from healthy HIV-negative adults without recent acute infections or vaccinations. Researchers partitioned CD4+ cells into CD45RA+ naive and CD45RA-negative memory subsets. TCRdb's copy holds only in-frame clones and misses some; the assay was immunoSEQ multiplex PCR. The profile shows roughly 2.2 million clones, 85% to 95% of them singletons. What was sequenced was naive CD4+ T cells from PBMCs. The subset is: CD45RA+ positively selected. The origin of this receptor is a man between 18 and 35 years old in good health. Some clones in this sample may be carry-over from other donors' samples. J is TRBJ1-4 and V is TRBV19; TRBD1 matches 7 bases. This CDR3 is CASSGIPGQRLTNEKLFF. The CDR3 coding sequence is TGTGCCAGTAGTGGGATTCCGGGACAGCGGTTAACTAATGAAAAACTGTTTTTT. Combining the CDR3 with reference TRBV19 and TRBJ1-4 gives the whole variable domain DGGITQSPKYLFRKEGQNVTLSCEQNLNHDAMYWYRQDPGQGLRLIYYSQIVNDFQKGDIAEGYSVSREKKESFPLTVTSAQKNPTAFYLCASSGIPGQRLTNEKLFFGSGTQLSVL.